This passage covers 23 T cell receptor beta chains from one sample sequenced in a study of shared clonotypes between healthy human individuals. Generated by immunoSEQ multiplex PCR, the TCRdb table keeps only in-frame clones and is missing some. The sample consists of roughly 1,600,000 clones, approximately 98.5% of them appearing once. The sample consisted of naive CD4+ T cells sorted from blood. As for subset: CD45RA+ positively selected. These receptors were collected from a man aged 25 to 45 in good health.

This chain joins TRBV18 and TRBJ1-2, with 7 bases lining up with TRBD1. The ends lost 1 base at V and 4 bases at J; junction bases unmatched: 9. Looked up from germline, CDR1 is KGHSH and CDR2 is LQKENI. The length of the CDR3 is 16 residues. This CDR3 reads CASSPLQRAGGYGYTF. The CDR3 DNA reads TGTGCCAGCTCACCACTGCAGCGGGCAGGGGGCTATGGCTACACCTTC.

This chain joins TRBV18 and TRBJ1-4; possibly TRBD1 for D (5 bases). The ends were cut back, 2 bases at V and 0 bases at J, with 10 bases in the middle. The germline V gene has CDR1 KGHSH and CDR2 LQKENI. This CDR3 region has 16 residues. In DNA, the CDR3 is TGTGCCAGCTCACCATCGGACATCACAACTAATGAAAAACTGTTTTTT. Translation: CASSPSDITTNEKLFF.

Worth noting for this clone: Distinct nucleotide sequences in the sample also encode this CDR3. V gene TRBV18 combines with J gene TRBJ2-7; 11 nucleotides match TRBD2. CDR3 length equals 15 residues. CDR1 is KGHSH, CDR2 LQKENI, per germline. J lost 2 bases, V lost 6 bases, and 6 bases had no gene match. CDR3 sequence reads: CASSPGTSGTYEQYF. CDR3 DNA: TGTGCCAGCTCTCCCGGGACTAGCGGTACCTACGAGCAGTACTTC.

The J gene is TRBJ1-1, the V gene TRBV19; maybe TRBD1 (5 bases). The CDR3 covers 13 residues. Trimming left V 9 bases short and J 3 bases short, with 14 bases between. Germline values: CDR1 LNHDA, CDR2 SQIVND (reference sequence). The CDR3 is CASRRLGDTEAFF. CDR3 bases: TGTGCCAGCCGACGGCTGGGGGACACTGAAGCTTTCTTT. The full variable domain, with the rest looked up from reference TRBV19 and TRBJ1-1, is DGGITQSPKYLFRKEGQNVTLSCEQNLNHDAMYWYRQDPGQGLRLIYYSQIVNDFQKGDIAEGYSVSREKKESFPLTVTSAQKNPTAFYLCASRRLGDTEAFFGQGTRLTVV.

The chain uses TRBV5-4 and TRBJ1-5; D is undetermined. Trimming shortened V by 2 bases and J by 3 bases, and 9 bases separated the two germline ends. Germline CDR1 reads SGHNT; CDR2 reads YYREEE (reference sequence). This CDR3 has 14 amino acids. CDR3 sequence reads: CASSLPGPNQPQHF. For the CDR3, the DNA is TGTGCCAGCAGCTTACCCGGCCCCAATCAGCCCCAGCATTTT.

This sequence joins TRBV7-9 and TRBJ1-2; D remains unclear. CDR3 length: 13 amino acids. Germline-derived CDR1 and CDR2 are SEHNR and FQNEAQ (reference sequence). V dropped 2 bases and J dropped 7 bases, with 11 bases sitting between them. The CDR3 sequence is CASSLPQSRGYTF. CDR3 sequence (DNA): TGTGCCAGCAGCTTACCCCAGTCCCGTGGCTACACCTTC.

The chain is built from TRBV18 and TRBJ2-5, with 15 bases identical to TRBD2. Germline V gene data show CDR1 as KGHSH and CDR2 as LQKENI. The trim removed 3 bases at V and 4 bases at J, leaving 3 bases unmatched. This CDR3 contains 16 residues. As DNA, the CDR3 is TGTGCCAGCTCACCCCCGGGACTAGCGGGAGGAGAGACCCAGTACTTC. Translation gives CASSPPGLAGGETQYF.

This clone was counted a single time. The chain uses TRBV5-6 and TRBJ1-5, with D possibly TRBD1 on 5 matching bases. The CDR3 is 15 amino acids. V gave up 3 bases and J gave up 2 bases, with 12 bases separating them. Germline assignment: CDR1 SGHDT and CDR2 YYEEEE. The CDR3 spells CASSWGGEGNQPQHF. The CDR3 DNA sequence: TGTGCCAGCAGCTGGGGGGGGGAGGGCAATCAGCCCCAGCATTTT.

This clone was picked up one time. The chain links TRBV7-2 to TRBJ1-3, with D possibly being TRBD1 (6 bases). This CDR3 has 14 amino acids. Germline CDR1 is SGHTA and CDR2 is FQGNSA. V lost 4 bases and J lost 2, with 9 bases in between. In DNA, the CDR3 is TGTGCCAGCAGCTCCGGACAGCCTGGAAACACCATATATTTT. This codes for CASSSGQPGNTIYF.

V and J are TRBV28 and TRBJ2-5, with TRBD1 matching 7 bases. Germline V lookup: CDR1 MDHEN, CDR2 SYDVKM. J lost 5 bases, V lost 5 bases, and 11 bases had no gene match. The CDR3 is made up of 15 amino acids. This CDR3 is CASSTPQGVAETQYF. In DNA form, the CDR3 reads TGTGCCAGCAGTACCCCCCAGGGGGTCGCGGAGACCCAGTACTTC. Filled out from reference TRBV28 and TRBJ2-5, the complete variable domain reads DVKVTQSSRYLVKRTGEKVFLECVQDMDHENMFWYRQDPGLGLRLIYFSYDVKMKEKGDIPEGYSVSREKKERFSLILESASTNQTSMYLCASSTPQGVAETQYFGPGTRLLVL.

V usage is TRBV11-2 and J usage is TRBJ1-5; a weak D match, TRBD1 (5 bases). This CDR3 region has 14 residues. Germline V gene data show CDR1 as SGHAT and CDR2 as FQNNGV. V dropped 0 bases and J dropped 9 bases, with 12 bases sitting between them. The CDR3 loop reads CASSLDMGGGPQHF. CDR3 in DNA: TGTGCCAGCAGCTTAGATATGGGGGGAGGGCCCCAGCATTTT.

The CDR3 DNA is TGTGCCAGCTCACCGATAGCCGGGACTAGCGGGGGTTCGGGCTACGAGCAGTACTTC. It encodes CASSPIAGTSGGSGYEQYF. J is TRBJ2-7 and V is TRBV18; 14 bases match TRBD2. Germline V gene data show CDR1 as KGHSH and CDR2 as LQKENI. The CDR3 totals 19 residues. V was clipped by 3 bases and J by 3 bases; unmatched bases: 13.

The chain joins TRBV27 to TRBJ2-7, with D perhaps being TRBD1 or TRBD2 (6 bases each). V was clipped by 7 bases and J by 0 bases, with 13 bases between them. The CDR3 is made up of 14 amino acids. Germline assignment: CDR1 MNHEY and CDR2 SMNVEV (reference sequence). CDR3 region: CASTRGGSSYEQYF. As DNA, the CDR3 is TGTGCCAGCACCCGAGGGGGGAGCTCCTACGAGCAGTACTTC.

The chain joins TRBV29-1 to TRBJ1-2; no clear D. Trimming took 4 bases from V and 4 from J, leaving 13 bases between them. The CDR3 is 13 residues long. Germline CDR1 SQVTM, CDR2 ANQGSEA. CDR3 protein: CSVVEDGSYGYTF. CDR3 sequence (DNA): TGCAGCGTTGTCGAGGACGGATCCTATGGCTACACCTTC.

The CDR3 nucleotides read TGCGCCAGCAGCTTGTATGGCGGGAGAATGAATGAGCAGTTCTTC. The encoded protein is CASSLYGGRMNEQFF. This chain links TRBV5-1 with TRBJ2-1, with TRBD2 identical over 7 bases. V dropped 1 base and J dropped 7; count of bases not matched to a gene: 8. This CDR3 comprises 15 residues. Germline assignment: CDR1 SGHRS and CDR2 YFSETQ.

In nucleotides, the CDR3 is TGTGCCAGCTCCGACAGGGGCCTAGCCTACGAGCAGTACTTC. It translates to CASSDRGLAYEQYF. The chain is built from TRBV18 and TRBJ2-7; 8 bases line up with TRBD1. This CDR3 comprises 14 residues. In germline, CDR1 is KGHSH, CDR2 LQKENI. After removal of 6 bases from V and 2 bases from J, the junction contained 6 bases not matched to a gene. The full variable domain, rest sourced from reference TRBV18 and TRBJ2-7, is NAGVMQNPRHLVRRRGQEARLRCSPMKGHSHVYWYRQLPEEGLKFMVYLQKENIIDESGMPKERFSAEFPKEGPSILRIQQVVRGDSAAYFCASSDRGLAYEQYFGPGTRLTVT.

This chain connects TRBV7-2 to TRBJ1-5; D possibly corresponds to TRBD1 (6 bases). This CDR3 has 15 amino acids. Trimming left V 6 bases short and J 6 bases short, with 18 bases between. The germline V gene encodes CDR1 SGHTA and CDR2 FQGNSA. CDR3 in DNA: TGTGCCAGCAGAGTAGCCCCAGGGGTAAGTCAGCCCCAGCATTTT. This gives the protein CASRVAPGVSQPQHF.

The gene calls are TRBV9 and TRBJ2-3, with unresolved D. Trimming cost V 1 base and J 0 bases, with 9 bases left between them. The CDR3 contains 15 residues. Germline loops: CDR1 SGDLS, CDR2 YYNGEE. CDR3 bases: TGTGCCAGCAGCGTAACAGTCTCTAGCACAGATACGCAGTATTTT. Translation: CASSVTVSSTDTQYF. The full variable domain, in which reference TRBV9 and TRBJ2-3 provide the parts outside the CDR3, is DSGVTQTPKHLITATGQRVTLRCSPRSGDLSVYWYQQSLDQGLQFLIQYYNGEERAKGNILERFSAQQFPDLHSELNLSSLELGDSALYFCASSVTVSSTDTQYFGPGTRLTVL.

The chain carries TRBV6-1 and TRBJ1-1, with D possibly TRBD1 on 5 matching bases. Trimming left V 7 bases short and J 6 bases short, with 15 bases between. CDR1 and CDR2 (germline): MNHNS, SASEGT. CDR3 length: 13 residues. CDR3 in amino acids: CASIKPGYAEAFF. DNA for the CDR3: TGTGCCAGCATCAAGCCAGGGTACGCTGAAGCTTTCTTT.

The chain couples TRBV7-6 to TRBJ1-5, with D tentatively TRBD1 (5 bases). The V gene's germline CDR1 is SGHVS and CDR2 FNYEAQ. The V gene lost 1 base and the J gene lost 7 bases, with 17 bases spanning the gap. CDR3 size: 16 residues. The CDR3 DNA reads TGTGCCAGCAGCTTAGGCACGGGTTCAGGACAACAGCCCCAGCATTTT. Amino acid sequence: CASSLGTGSGQQPQHF.

The chain employs TRBV7-6 and TRBJ2-7; 10 bases line up with TRBD1. V shed 2 bases and J 12 bases; nucleotides not matched to a gene: 10. The germline CDR1 and CDR2 sequences are SGHVS and FNYEAQ. CDR3 size: 14 residues. This CDR3 is CASSLFIGTGERYF. The CDR3 DNA sequence: TGTGCCAGCAGCTTATTTATCGGGACAGGGGAGAGGTACTTC.

This clone was recorded only once. J is TRBJ2-1 and V is TRBV15; D is ambiguous. Germline lookup yields CDR1 LNHNV and CDR2 YYDKDF (reference sequence). This CDR3 contains 13 residues. V lost 6 bases and J 4 bases, leaving 10 bases between the germline ends. The CDR3 loop reads CATRPSMYNEQFF. The CDR3 DNA is TGTGCCACCAGACCATCCATGTACAATGAGCAGTTCTTC.

The J gene is TRBJ2-5, the V gene TRBV12-5; no clear D. V was trimmed by 7 bases and J by 5 bases, leaving 8 bases between them. Looked up from germline, CDR1 is LGHNT and CDR2 is FRNRAP. There are 11 residues in the CDR3. CDR3 sequence: CASATAETQYF. Written as DNA, the CDR3 is TGTGCTAGTGCTACGGCTGAGACCCAGTACTTC.